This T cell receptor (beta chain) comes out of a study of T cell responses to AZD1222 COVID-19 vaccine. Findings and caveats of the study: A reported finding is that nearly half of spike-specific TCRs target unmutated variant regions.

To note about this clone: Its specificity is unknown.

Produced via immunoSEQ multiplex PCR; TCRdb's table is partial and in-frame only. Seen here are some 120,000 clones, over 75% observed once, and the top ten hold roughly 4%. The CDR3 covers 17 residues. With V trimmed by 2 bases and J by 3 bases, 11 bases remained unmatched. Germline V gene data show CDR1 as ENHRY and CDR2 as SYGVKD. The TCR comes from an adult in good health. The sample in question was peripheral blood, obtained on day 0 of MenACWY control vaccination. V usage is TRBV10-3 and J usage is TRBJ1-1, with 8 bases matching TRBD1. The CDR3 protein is CAISEALGQAGDTEAFF. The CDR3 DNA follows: TGTGCCATCAGTGAGGCACTGGGACAGGCTGGGGACACTGAAGCTTTCTTT.